The present T cell receptor beta chain was sequenced within a study of blood T cells in healthy people across ages. This clonotype was seen more than once but under ten times. The CDR3 sequence is 14 residues long. The V gene's germline CDR1 is MDHEN and CDR2 SYDVKM. Trimming cost V 8 bases and J 2 bases, with 16 bases left between them. Using a J-beta primer mix together with a sample-barcoded 5' primer, a second PCR was run for roughly 7 to 12 cycles. Every sample produced at least 2.5 million CDR3-containing paired-end reads. Each CDR3 protein gets one entry after TCRdb re-called the 5' RACE reads with MiXCR. The table has approximately 730,000 distinct CDR3 sequences, about 48% seen once.

The V call is TRBV28, the J call TRBJ2-7; D call uncertain. Sequencing used blood. The TCR originated in a man aged 80 or over in good health. The CDR3 loop is CASGIKGPTYEQYF. CDR3 nucleotides: TGTGCCAGCGGGATAAAAGGACCCACCTACGAGCAGTACTTC.